This TCR beta chain was identified in a study of Ad26.COV2.S vaccination and SARS-CoV-2 variants. Indicated treatment: roughly 20 received Ad26.COV2.S at low or high dose, single or two shots; 5 received placebo; per-sample allocation not given. Sampling happened 63 days after the first vaccine or placebo injection. Study outcomes and limitations: Assessments of TCR breadth and depth may have underestimated the total T cell responses.

Only in-frame clones appear in the TCRdb table, and some are missing; sequencing was by immunoSEQ multiplex PCR. Of roughly 500,000 clones listed, approximately 90% are singletons. This CDR3 spans 14 amino acids. Germline values: CDR1 LNHDA, CDR2 SQIVND (reference sequence). Trimming shortened V by 5 bases and J by 5 bases, and 15 bases separated the two germline ends. To note about this clone: Antigen unknown.

This chain joins TRBV19 and TRBJ1-1, with unresolved D. The material sequenced was peripheral blood, taken in a trial of Ad26.COV2.S vaccine versus placebo. This sequence was found in a person aged 18-65 years who received the Ad26.COV2.S COVID-19 vaccine or a placebo. The CDR3 sequence: CASSRQAGGTEAFF. The CDR3 nucleotides read TGTGCCAGTAGTCGCCAGGCCGGAGGGACTGAAGCTTTCTTT.